This T cell receptor beta chain was observed in a study of CD8 T cells in Susac syndrome. General study results and limits: The authors acknowledged that the study's TCR sequencing and HLA analysis involved relatively few individuals.

Reverse transcription of roughly 0.5 to 1 ug RNA used random hexamers. The CDR3 of TCR beta was amplified by immunoSEQ multiplex PCR across 54 Vbeta and 13 Jbeta. TCRdb re-derived calls from the immunoSEQ multiplex PCR reads in MiXCR, one entry per CDR3 protein. Altogether 150,000 to 190,000 distinct CDR3 sequences are present, about 95% being singletons, with the ten largest covering 0.16%. A remark on this clonotype: Its matching antigen is unknown.

The receptor was isolated from a human donor with Susac syndrome. The sample taken for sequencing was CD4+ T cells from PBMCs.

CDR3 nucleotide sequence: TGCGCCAGCAGCCATTCGTACAGGGGGAGGACTGAAGCTTTCTTT. It encodes CASSHSYRGRTEAFF. The chain links TRBV4-1 to TRBJ1-1, with TRBD1 matching over 8 bases. This CDR3 comprises 15 residues. V lost 3 bases, J lost 5 bases, and 8 bases stayed unmatched. Germline V gene sequence: CDR1 MGHRA, CDR2 YSYEKL.